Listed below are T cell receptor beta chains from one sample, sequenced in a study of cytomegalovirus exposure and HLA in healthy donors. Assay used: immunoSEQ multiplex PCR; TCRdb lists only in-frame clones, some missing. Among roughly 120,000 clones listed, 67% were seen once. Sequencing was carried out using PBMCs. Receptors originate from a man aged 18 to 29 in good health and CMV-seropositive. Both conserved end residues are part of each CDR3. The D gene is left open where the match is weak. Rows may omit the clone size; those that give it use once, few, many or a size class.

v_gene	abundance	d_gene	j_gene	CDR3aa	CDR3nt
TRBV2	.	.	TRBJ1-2	CASSTNGGLYGYTF	TGTGCCAGCAGTACAAACGGGGGGCTTTATGGCTACACCTTC
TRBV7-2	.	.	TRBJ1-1	CASSSNDRLNTEAFF	TGTGCCAGCAGCTCAAACGACAGGCTAAACACTGAAGCTTTCTTT
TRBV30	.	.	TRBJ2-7	CAWARVATWDEQYF	TGTGCCTGGGCGCGGGTAGCGACCTGGGACGAGCAGTACTTC
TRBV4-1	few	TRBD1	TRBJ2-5	CASSQDGQGGRETQYF	TGCGCCAGCAGCCAAGATGGACAGGGAGGTCGCGAGACCCAGTACTTC
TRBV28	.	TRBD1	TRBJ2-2	CATQFRDRVNGELFF	TGTGCCACCCAATTCCGGGACAGGGTGAACGGGGAGCTGTTTTTT
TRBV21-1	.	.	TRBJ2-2	CASSIGGTSGGRIGCGELFF	TGTGCCAGCAGCATTGGGGGGACTAGCGGGGGCCGTATAGGGTGCGGGGAGCTGTTTTTT
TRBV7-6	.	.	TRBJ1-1	CASSLVAGSTEAFF	TGTGCCAGCAGCTTAGTAGCGGGGAGCACTGAAGCTTTCTTT
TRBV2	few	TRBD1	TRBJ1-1	CATEHGTGNTEAFF	TGTGCCACCGAGCACGGGACAGGGAACACTGAAGCTTTCTTT
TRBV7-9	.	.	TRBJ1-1	CASSLADRITNTEAFF	TGTGCCAGCAGCTTAGCCGACAGAATAACGAACACTGAAGCTTTCTTT
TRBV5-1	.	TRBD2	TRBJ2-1	CASSLKRGGTYSYNEQFF	TGCGCCAGCAGCTTGAAGCGGGGGGGTACATATTCCTACAATGAGCAGTTCTTC
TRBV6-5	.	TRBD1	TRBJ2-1	CASTYLQGAGEQFF	TGTGCCAGCACCTATTTACAGGGGGCAGGGGAGCAGTTCTTC
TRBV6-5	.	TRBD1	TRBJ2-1	CASSRTGFNEQFF	TGTGCCAGCAGTCGGACAGGGTTCAATGAGCAGTTCTTC
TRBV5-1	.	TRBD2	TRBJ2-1	CASSLGGLAGGRGDEQFF	TGCGCCAGCAGCTTGGGGGGACTAGCGGGGGGCCGGGGTGATGAGCAGTTCTTC
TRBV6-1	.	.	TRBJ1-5	CASTFRGGNQPQHF	TGTGCCAGCACTTTCAGAGGTGGCAATCAGCCCCAGCATTTT
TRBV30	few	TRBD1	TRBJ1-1	CALNRGNTEAFF	TGTGCCTTAAACAGGGGAAACACTGAAGCTTTCTTT
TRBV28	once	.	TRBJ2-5	CASSLGRTVQETQYF	TGTGCCAGCAGTTTAGGCAGGACAGTTCAAGAGACCCAGTACTTC
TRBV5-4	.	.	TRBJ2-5	CASSLAGIETQYF	TGTGCCAGCAGCTTGGCAGGGATTGAGACCCAGTACTTC
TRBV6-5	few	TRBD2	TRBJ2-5	CASSFSSGGTQETQYF	TGTGCCAGCAGTTTTTCTAGCGGGGGGACACAAGAGACCCAGTACTTC
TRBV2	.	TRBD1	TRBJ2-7	CASWSTGFAYEQYF	TGTGCCAGCTGGTCGACAGGGTTCGCCTACGAGCAGTACTTC
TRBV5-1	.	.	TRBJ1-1	CASSLLPHTEAFF	TGCGCCAGCAGCCTCCTCCCCCACACTGAAGCTTTCTTT
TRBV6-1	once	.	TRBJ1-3	CASSEYGGGSGNTIYF	TGTGCCAGCAGTGAGTACGGCGGGGGCTCTGGAAACACCATATATTTT
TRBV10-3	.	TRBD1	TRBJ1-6	CAISGGGQGSPLHF	TGTGCCATCAGTGGGGGTGGACAGGGTTCACCCCTCCACTTT
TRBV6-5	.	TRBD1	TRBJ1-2	CASSYSGQGFGYTF	TGTGCCAGCAGTTACTCGGGACAGGGGTTTGGCTACACCTTC
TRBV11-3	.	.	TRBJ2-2	CASSQGITGELFF	TGTGCCAGCAGCCAGGGAATCACCGGGGAGCTGTTTTTT
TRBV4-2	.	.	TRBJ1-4	CASSQTEEKLFF	TGTGCCAGCAGCCAGACAGAAGAAAAACTGTTTTTT
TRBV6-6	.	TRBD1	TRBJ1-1	CASRTRGYTEAFF	TGTGCCAGCAGGACCAGGGGGTACACTGAAGCTTTCTTT
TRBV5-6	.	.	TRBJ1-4	CASSLVRVRKEKLFF	TGTGCCAGCAGCTTGGTCAGGGTACGAAAAGAAAAACTGTTTTTT
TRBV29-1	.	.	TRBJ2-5	CSVVGSGGETQYF	TGCAGCGTTGTAGGATCCGGGGGAGAGACCCAGTACTTC
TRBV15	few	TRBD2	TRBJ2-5	CATRESGDQETQYF	TGTGCCACCAGGGAGAGCGGGGACCAAGAGACCCAGTACTTC
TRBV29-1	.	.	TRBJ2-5	CSVGFQGRSETQYF	TGCAGCGTTGGGTTTCAGGGCCGGTCAGAGACCCAGTACTTC
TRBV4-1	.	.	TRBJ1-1	CASSQGRGRDTEAFF	TGCGCCAGCAGCCAAGGACGAGGGCGCGACACTGAAGCTTTCTTT
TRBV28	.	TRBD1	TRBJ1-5	CASSPLITGEPQHF	TGTGCCAGCAGCCCACTCATCACAGGGGAGCCCCAGCATTTT
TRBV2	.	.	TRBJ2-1	CASSRGLNEQFF	TGTGCCAGCAGTCGGGGACTCAATGAGCAGTTCTTC
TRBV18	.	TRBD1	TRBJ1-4	CASSLTGFNEKLFF	TGTGCCAGCTCACTGACAGGGTTTAATGAAAAACTGTTTTTT
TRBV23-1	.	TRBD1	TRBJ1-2	CASSQCRTGAIGYTF	TGCGCCAGCAGTCAATGTAGGACAGGGGCGATTGGCTACACCTTC
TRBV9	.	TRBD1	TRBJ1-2	CASSVTDRGANYGYTF	TGTGCCAGCAGCGTAACCGACAGGGGGGCTAACTATGGCTACACCTTC
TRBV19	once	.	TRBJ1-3	CASSWTASGNTIYF	TGTGCCAGTAGTTGGACAGCCTCTGGAAACACCATATATTTT
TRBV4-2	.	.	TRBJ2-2	CASSRERGGELFF	TGTGCCAGCAGCCGAGAAAGGGGCGGGGAGCTGTTTTTT
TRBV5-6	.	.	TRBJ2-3	CASSGQGHGDTQYF	TGTGCCAGCAGCGGGCAGGGGCACGGGGATACGCAGTATTTT
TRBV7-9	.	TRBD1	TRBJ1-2	CASSLTGIGLGYTF	TGTGCCAGCAGTTTGACAGGGATCGGGTTGGGCTACACCTTC
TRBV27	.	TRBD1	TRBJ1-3	CASSPRRQGAGNTIYF	TGTGCCAGCAGTCCCCGGCGGCAGGGGGCTGGAAACACCATATATTTT
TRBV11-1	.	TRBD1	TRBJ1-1	CASSPRDRGTEAFF	TGTGCCAGCAGCCCCCGGGACAGGGGCACTGAAGCTTTCTTT
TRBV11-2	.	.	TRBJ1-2	CASSQNGRIANYGYTF	TGTGCCAGCAGCCAAAATGGGAGAATAGCTAACTATGGCTACACCTTC
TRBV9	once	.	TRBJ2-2	CASSVGATGELFF	TGTGCCAGCAGCGTAGGGGCCACCGGGGAGCTGTTTTTT
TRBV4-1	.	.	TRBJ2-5	CASSRNRVETQYF	TGCGCCAGCAGCCGAAACAGGGTAGAGACCCAGTACTTC
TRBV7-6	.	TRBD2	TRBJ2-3	CASSLALLAGGTDTQYF	TGTGCCAGCAGCTTAGCTCTTCTAGCGGGGGGCACAGATACGCAGTATTTT
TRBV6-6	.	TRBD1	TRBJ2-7	CASSPRDRGYEQYF	TGTGCCAGCAGTCCGAGGGACAGGGGTTACGAGCAGTACTTC
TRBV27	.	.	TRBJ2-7	CASSLRGYPEQYF	TGTGCCAGCAGTTTGAGGGGGTACCCCGAGCAGTACTTC